This TCR beta chain originates from a study of blood T cells in healthy people across ages. A minimum of 5.5 micrograms of total RNA was extracted per sample. The use of a sample-barcoded 5' primer and a J-beta primer mix characterized a second PCR of about 7 to 12 cycles. TCRdb independently ran MiXCR on the 5' RACE reads; one entry per CDR3 protein. The top ten clones hold under 25% of a sample with over 1,500,000 distinct CDR3 sequences, roughly 43% of them seen once. About this clonotype: What it binds is unknown.

The length of the CDR3 is 16 residues. Germline loops: CDR1 MNHEY, CDR2 SMNVEV (reference sequence). The V and J ends lost 6 bases and 0 bases respectively, with 12 bases between them. Study-level findings and limits: Investigators viewed diversity estimates from one million T cells as underestimates, the study reported.

The chain combines TRBV27 with TRBJ2-6, with D uncertain. Material for sequencing was blood. The TCR comes from a human donor in good health. The CDR3 region is CASRPFPGSGANVLTF. In nucleotides, the CDR3 is TGTGCCAGCAGACCTTTCCCCGGCTCTGGGGCCAACGTCCTGACTTTC.